One and the same sample provided the 10 T cell receptor beta chains below, sequenced in a study of T cell changes during pregnancy in multiple sclerosis. Clones were sequenced by immunoSEQ multiplex PCR, and TCRdb holds only the in-frame ones, with some missing. The sample carries more than 30,000 clones, around 87% recorded once. This material consisted of CD4+ T cells from peripheral blood mononuclear cells, taken in the third trimester of pregnancy. The source is a female donor in good health, enrolled as a control in a pregnancy study.

V gene TRBV2 combines with J gene TRBJ2-5; 8 bases fit TRBD2. This CDR3 has 15 amino acids. In germline, CDR1 is SNHLY, CDR2 FYNNEI. The junction had 8 bases not matched to a gene; V was cut back by 6 bases and J by 2 bases. The CDR3 DNA follows: TGTGCCAGCAGAGCTAGCGGGTGGGGGCAAGAGACCCAGTACTTC. Residues: CASRASGWGQETQYF.

CDR3 nucleotides: TGTGCCAGTAGTCGCCGACAGGGGGATACGAATCATCAGCCCCAGCATTTT. Its protein product is CASSRRQGDTNHQPQHF. This chain joins TRBV19 and TRBJ1-5, with 9 positions matching TRBD1. Germline CDR1 is LNHDA and CDR2 is SQIVND (reference sequence). The CDR3 is 17 amino acids. Unmatched junction bases numbered 13, after V lost 5 bases and J lost 5 bases.

The rearrangement links TRBV2 to TRBJ2-2; D is ambiguous. Germline CDR1 reads SNHLY; CDR2 reads FYNNEI. The CDR3 runs 13 residues. Trimming removed 5 bases at V and 4 bases at J, with 8 bases between. The CDR3 nucleotides read TGTGCCAGCAGTTCGGGTCTCACCGGGGAGCTGTTTTTT. The encoded protein is CASSSGLTGELFF.

The DNA of the CDR3 is TGCGCCAGCAGAACCGGGACTGCCAACAATGAGCAGTTCTTC. Residues: CASRTGTANNEQFF. The genes are TRBV5-1 and TRBJ2-1, with D perhaps TRBD2 (6 bases). V was trimmed by 5 bases and J by 5 bases, leaving 14 bases between them. Germline loops: CDR1 SGHRS, CDR2 YFSETQ. The CDR3 is made up of 14 amino acids.

The V and J genes are TRBV5-1 and TRBJ1-1, with D possibly TRBD1 on 5 matching bases. V was cut by 0 bases and J by 1 base, with 7 bases left in between. CDR1 is SGHRS and CDR2 is YFSETQ in the germline V gene. The CDR3 runs 14 residues. CDR3: CASSLGGPNTEAFF. The CDR3, as DNA: TGCGCCAGCAGCTTGGGGGGCCCGAACACTGAAGCTTTCTTT.

The rearrangement joins TRBV20-1 to TRBJ2-1; D is undetermined. Trimming removed 1 base from V and 9 bases from J, with 7 bases in between. Germline loops: CDR1 DFQATT, CDR2 SNEGSKA (reference sequence). The CDR3 is 11 amino acids. In nucleotides, the CDR3 is TGCAGTGCTAGAGCCCCGGGTGAGCAGTTCTTC. This encodes CSARAPGEQFF.

This chain connects TRBV18 to TRBJ1-6; 9 bases are shared with TRBD1. Germline assignment: CDR1 KGHSH and CDR2 LQKENI. With 3 bases clipped from V and 5 bases from J, the junction kept 2 bases outside the gene matches. The CDR3 spans 15 residues. This CDR3 is CASSPDRGNNSPLHF. For the CDR3, the DNA is TGTGCCAGCTCACCCGACAGGGGGAATAATTCACCCCTCCACTTT.

The V call is TRBV7-2, the J call TRBJ1-5; 8 nucleotides match TRBD1. CDR3 length equals 15 residues. V was pared by 5 bases and J by 7 bases, with 10 bases of the junction left unmatched. Per germline, CDR1 SGHTA and CDR2 FQGNSA. In DNA form, the CDR3 reads TGTGCCAGCAGCCCCGACGGACAGGGATACCAGCCCCAGCATTTT. Amino acid sequence: CASSPDGQGYQPQHF. Full variable domain (missing parts from reference TRBV7-2 and TRBJ1-5): GAGVSQSPSNKVTEKGKDVELRCDPISGHTALYWYRQSLGQGLEFLIYFQGNSAPDKSGLPSDRFSAERTGGSVSTLTIQRTQQEDSAVYLCASSPDGQGYQPQHFGDGTRLSIL.

The chain employs TRBV18 and TRBJ1-2; D call uncertain. Trimming pared 3 bases from V and 7 bases from J, leaving 21 bases between. The CDR3 is made up of 16 amino acids. Germline CDR1 reads KGHSH; CDR2 reads LQKENI. This CDR3 reads CASSPRVDHTSGGYTF. DNA of the CDR3: TGTGCCAGCTCACCGAGGGTTGACCACACCTCGGGTGGCTACACCTTC.

The rearrangement uses TRBV19 and TRBJ1-1; D remains unclear. Germline V lookup: CDR1 LNHDA, CDR2 SQIVND (reference sequence). This CDR3 comprises 13 residues. V shed 3 bases and J shed 5 bases, with 10 bases lying between them. CDR3 in amino acids: CASSIRFMTEAFF. CDR3 coding DNA: TGTGCCAGTAGTATTCGGTTTATGACTGAAGCTTTCTTT.